This entry features one TCR beta chain sequence. V was pared by 5 bases and J by 4 bases, with 15 bases between. The germline CDR1 and CDR2 sequences are SGHRS and YFSETQ. This CDR3 region has 14 residues. The data stem from a study of CD8 T cells in Susac syndrome. TEMRA cells underwent FACS enrichment and CD8+ and CD4+ T cells underwent negative isolation. Random hexamers primed reverse transcription of about 0.45 to 1 ug RNA. TCRdb reanalysed the immunoSEQ multiplex PCR reads using MiXCR and keeps one entry per CDR3 protein. The sample gives some 200,000 distinct CDR3 sequences, roughly 96% of which show up once; roughly 0.09% is in the top ten.

The V call is TRBV5-1, the J call TRBJ1-1; D might be TRBD1 (5 bases). Source material: CD4+ T cells from PBMCs. The TCR was taken from a human donor with multiple sclerosis. In DNA form, the CDR3 reads TGCGCCAGCAGATTTGGAGATAGGGGCACTGAAGCTTTCTTT. It yields the protein CASRFGDRGTEAFF.